This T cell receptor (beta chain) was documented in a study of Ad26.COV2.S vaccination and SARS-CoV-2 variants. Across the whole study: The trial was COV1001 and the donor's arm was Ad26.COV2.S. Whole-study findings and limits: Vaccine recipients and placebo recipients showed similar non-spike TCR breadth. Overall T cell responses may have been underestimated by the analyses of TCR breadth and depth.

This table comes from immunoSEQ multiplex PCR, and its TCRdb copy is limited to in-frame clones, with some not included. The repertoire includes about 350,000 clones, 75% to 90% of them detected once, and under 6% sits in the top ten. As for treatment: 19 received Ad26.COV2.S at low or high dose, single or two shots; roughly five received placebo; per-sample allocation not given. The samples were gathered on day 63 after the first injection of vaccine or placebo. This clone was observed once. Its antigen is as yet unknown. V lost 6 bases to trimming and J lost 2 bases, with 14 bases between them. Looked up from germline, CDR1 is MNHEY and CDR2 is SVGAGI. The CDR3 sequence is 15 residues long.

The starting material was peripheral blood, obtained in a trial of Ad26.COV2.S vaccine versus placebo. The rearrangement links TRBV6-5 to TRBJ1-5; TRBD1 is a possible D gene (6 bases). The clonotype originates from a person between 18 and 60 years old who received the Ad26.COV2.S COVID-19 vaccine or a placebo. The CDR3 DNA is TGTGCCAGCAGGCCGAGGGGGGGTCGCAATCAGCCCCAGCATTTT. Protein: CASRPRGGRNQPQHF.